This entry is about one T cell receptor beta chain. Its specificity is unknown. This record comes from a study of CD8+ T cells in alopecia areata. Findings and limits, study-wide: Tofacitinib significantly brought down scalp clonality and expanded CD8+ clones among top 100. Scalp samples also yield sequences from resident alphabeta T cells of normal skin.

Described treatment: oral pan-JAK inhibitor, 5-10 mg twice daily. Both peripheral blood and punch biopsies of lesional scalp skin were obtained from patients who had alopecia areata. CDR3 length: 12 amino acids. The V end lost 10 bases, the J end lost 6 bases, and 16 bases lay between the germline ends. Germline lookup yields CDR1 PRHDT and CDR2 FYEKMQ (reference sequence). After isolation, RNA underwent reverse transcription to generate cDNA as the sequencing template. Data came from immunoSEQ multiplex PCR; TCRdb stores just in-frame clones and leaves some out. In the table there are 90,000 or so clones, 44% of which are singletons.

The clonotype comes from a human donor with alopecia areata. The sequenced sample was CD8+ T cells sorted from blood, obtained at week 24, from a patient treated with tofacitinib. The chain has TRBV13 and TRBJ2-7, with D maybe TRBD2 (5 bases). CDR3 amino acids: CATSTGTGEQYF. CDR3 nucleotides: TGTGCCACCTCGACGGGAACGGGCGAGCAGTACTTC.